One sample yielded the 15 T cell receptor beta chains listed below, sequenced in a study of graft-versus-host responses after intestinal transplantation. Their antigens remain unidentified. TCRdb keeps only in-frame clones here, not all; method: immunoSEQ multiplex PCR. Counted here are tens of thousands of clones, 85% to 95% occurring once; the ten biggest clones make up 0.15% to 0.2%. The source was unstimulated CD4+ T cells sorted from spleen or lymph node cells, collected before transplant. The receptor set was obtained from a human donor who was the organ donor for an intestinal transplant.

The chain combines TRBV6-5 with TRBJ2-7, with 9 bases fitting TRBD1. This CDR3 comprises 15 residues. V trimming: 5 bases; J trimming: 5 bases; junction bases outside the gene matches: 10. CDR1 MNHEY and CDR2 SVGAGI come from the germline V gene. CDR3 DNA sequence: TGTGCCAGCAGTCCACTGGGACAGGGAGCCCACGAGCAGTACTTC. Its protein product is CASSPLGQGAHEQYF.

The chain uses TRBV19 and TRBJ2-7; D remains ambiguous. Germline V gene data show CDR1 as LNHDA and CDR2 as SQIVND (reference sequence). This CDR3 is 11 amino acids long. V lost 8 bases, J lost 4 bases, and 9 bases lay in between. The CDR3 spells CASGNGYEQYF. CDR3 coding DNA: TGTGCCAGTGGGAATGGGTACGAGCAGTACTTC.

CDR3 residues: CARGRQGHEQYF. In DNA form, the CDR3 reads TGTGCCAGAGGGAGGCAGGGACACGAGCAGTACTTC. The chain recombines TRBV2 with TRBJ2-7, with D maybe TRBD2 (6 bases). Germline V lookup: CDR1 SNHLY, CDR2 FYNNEI. CDR3 size: 12 residues. Trimming stripped 9 bases from V and 5 bases from J, with 14 bases between.

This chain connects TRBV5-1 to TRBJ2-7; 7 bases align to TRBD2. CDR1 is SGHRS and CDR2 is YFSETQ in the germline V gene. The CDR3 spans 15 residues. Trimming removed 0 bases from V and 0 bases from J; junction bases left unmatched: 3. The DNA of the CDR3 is TGCGCCAGCAGCTTGGCGGGGGGAAGCTCCTACGAGCAGTACTTC. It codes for CASSLAGGSSYEQYF.

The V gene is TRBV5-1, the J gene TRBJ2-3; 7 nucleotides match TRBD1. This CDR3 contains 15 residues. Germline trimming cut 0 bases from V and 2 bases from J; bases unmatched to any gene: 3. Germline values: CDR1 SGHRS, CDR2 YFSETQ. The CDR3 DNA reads TGCGCCAGCAGCTTGGTTGGACAGGACACAGATACGCAGTATTTT. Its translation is CASSLVGQDTDTQYF.

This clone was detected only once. The CDR3 bases are TGTGCCAGCAGTTTGGTAGGGGGCCTGGATGAAAAACTGTTTTTT. Protein sequence: CASSLVGGLDEKLFF. The chain recombines TRBV28 with TRBJ1-4; 7 nucleotides match TRBD1. CDR3 length: 15 residues. The trim removed 3 bases at V and 6 bases at J, leaving 7 bases unmatched. Germline CDR1 is MDHEN and CDR2 is SYDVKM.

The DNA for the CDR3 is TGCGCCAGCAGCTTGGTCCTGGATGCTGAGCAGTTCTTC. This gives the protein CASSLVLDAEQFF. The V and J genes are TRBV5-1 and TRBJ2-1; D call uncertain. The germline V gene encodes CDR1 SGHRS and CDR2 YFSETQ. The CDR3 runs to 13 residues. Trimming cost V 0 bases and J 9 bases, with 10 bases left between them.

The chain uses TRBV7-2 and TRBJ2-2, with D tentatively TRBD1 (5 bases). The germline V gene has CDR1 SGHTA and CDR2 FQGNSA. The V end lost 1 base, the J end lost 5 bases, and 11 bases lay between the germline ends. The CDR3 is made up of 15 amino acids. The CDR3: CASSLVQAKTGELFF. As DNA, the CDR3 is TGTGCCAGCAGCTTAGTACAGGCTAAGACCGGGGAGCTGTTTTTT.

DNA of the CDR3: TGCGCCAGCAGCCCTAGGACAGGAGACAATGAGCAGTTCTTC. Its translation: CASSPRTGDNEQFF. The chain joins TRBV5-1 to TRBJ2-1; 7 positions agree with TRBD1. The CDR3 has 14 amino acids. Trimming removed 4 bases from V and 5 bases from J; junction bases left unmatched: 6. CDR1 SGHRS and CDR2 YFSETQ come from the germline V gene.

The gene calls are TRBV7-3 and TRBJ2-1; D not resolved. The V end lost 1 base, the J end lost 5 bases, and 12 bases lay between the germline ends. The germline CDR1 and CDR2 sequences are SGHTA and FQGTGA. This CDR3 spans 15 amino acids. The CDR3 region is CASSLRGNTDNEQFF. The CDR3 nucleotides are TGTGCCAGCAGCTTAAGGGGAAATACTGACAATGAGCAGTTCTTC.

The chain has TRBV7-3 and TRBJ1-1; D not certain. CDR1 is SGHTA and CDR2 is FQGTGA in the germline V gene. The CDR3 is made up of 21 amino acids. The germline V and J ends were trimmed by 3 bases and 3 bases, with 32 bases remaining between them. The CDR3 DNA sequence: TGTGCCAGCAGCTTTTTCTCCTTAGCCTATGCGGGGAGGAGGGTAGACACTGAAGCTTTCTTT. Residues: CASSFFSLAYAGRRVDTEAFF. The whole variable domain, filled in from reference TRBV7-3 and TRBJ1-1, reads GAGVSQTPSNKVTEKGKYVELRCDPISGHTALYWYRQSLGQGPEFLIYFQGTGAADDSGLPNDRFFAVRPEGSVSTLKIQRTERGDSAVYLCASSFFSLAYAGRRVDTEAFFGQGTRLTVV.

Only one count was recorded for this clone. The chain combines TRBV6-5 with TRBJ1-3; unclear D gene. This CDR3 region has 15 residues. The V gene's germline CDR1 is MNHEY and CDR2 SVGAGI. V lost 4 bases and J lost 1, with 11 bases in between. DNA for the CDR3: TGTGCCAGCAGTTTACCAGTTGGATCTGGAAACACCATATATTTT. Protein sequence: CASSLPVGSGNTIYF.

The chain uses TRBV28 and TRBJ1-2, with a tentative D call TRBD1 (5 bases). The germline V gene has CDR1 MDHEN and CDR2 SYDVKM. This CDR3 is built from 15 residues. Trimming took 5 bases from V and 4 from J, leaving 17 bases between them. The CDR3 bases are TGTGCCAGCAGTCAGACCGGGACCCGAGTCTATGGCTACACCTTC. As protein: CASSQTGTRVYGYTF.

CDR3 in amino acids: CASSLTGGAGANVLTF. The CDR3 region has the DNA TGCGCCAGCAGTTTAACAGGGGGCGCTGGGGCCAACGTCCTGACTTTC. The V gene is TRBV5-1, the J gene TRBJ2-6; 9 bases line up with TRBD1. Looked up from germline, CDR1 is SGHRS and CDR2 is YFSETQ. Trimming cost V 5 bases and J 2 bases; bases outside gene matches: 5. CDR3 length: 16 amino acids.

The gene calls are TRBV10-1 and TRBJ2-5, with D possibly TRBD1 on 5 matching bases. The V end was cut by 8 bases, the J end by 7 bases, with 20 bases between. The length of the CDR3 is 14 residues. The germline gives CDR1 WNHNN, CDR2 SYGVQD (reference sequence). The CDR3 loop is CASFAAGKYGTQYF. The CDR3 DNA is TGCGCCAGCTTCGCCGCAGGGAAGTATGGGACCCAGTACTTC.